Presented here are 3 T cell receptor beta chains from one specimen sequenced in a study of cytomegalovirus exposure and HLA in healthy donors. Primers included in the PCR were 60 Vbeta and 13 Jbeta primers. The repertoire was sequenced with immunoSEQ multiplex PCR; TCRdb's copy has only in-frame clones and lacks some. The sample lists over 200,000 clones, roughly four fifths occurring once. Sequencing was carried out using PBMCs. The source is a middle-aged woman in good health and CMV-seronegative.

The gene calls are TRBV7-9 and TRBJ1-3; D ambiguous. This CDR3 is 15 amino acids long. V was clipped by 5 bases and J by 4 bases, with 15 bases between them. Germline CDR1 reads SEHNR; CDR2 reads FQNEAQ (reference sequence). The CDR3 is CASSLAGVFGNTIYF. The CDR3 region has the DNA TGTGCCAGCAGCCTTGCCGGGGTCTTCGGAAACACCATATATTTT.

The genes are TRBV2 and TRBJ1-5; 7 bases match TRBD1. This CDR3 comprises 14 residues. Germline CDR1 SNHLY, CDR2 FYNNEI. V dropped 5 bases and J dropped 5; count of bases not matched to a gene: 6. This CDR3 is CASSSQGSDQPQHF. As DNA, the CDR3 is TGTGCCAGCAGTTCACAGGGGTCGGATCAGCCCCAGCATTTT.

This chain uses TRBV7-8 with TRBJ2-1; D is ambiguous. Germline V CDR1 and CDR2: SGHVS, FQNEAQ. The CDR3 spans 12 residues. V gave up 3 bases and J gave up 6 bases, with 6 bases separating them. CDR3 coding DNA: TGTGCCAGCAGCTTCTCTCGCAATGAGCAGTTCTTC. Protein: CASSFSRNEQFF.